A single sample is the source of the 13 T cell receptor beta chains below, sequenced in a study of T cell responses to AZD1222 COVID-19 vaccine. The repertoire was sequenced with immunoSEQ multiplex PCR; TCRdb's copy has only in-frame clones and lacks some. The data contain roughly 120,000 clones, 88% of them singletons. Sequenced material: peripheral blood, taken on day 0 of AZD1222 vaccination. The receptors were sampled from an adult in good health.

Concerning this clone: This specimen includes other DNA sequences encoding the same CDR3. The V call is TRBV12-3 or TRBV12-4, the J call TRBJ1-5; no firm D call. CDR3 size: 13 residues. Trimming shortened V by 0 bases and J by 4 bases, and 4 bases separated the two germline ends. The CDR3, as DNA: TGTGCCAGCAGTTTAGCCGAAAATCAGCCCCAGCATTTT. This encodes CASSLAENQPQHF.

The chain combines TRBV4-2 with TRBJ2-7; TRBD1 is a possible D gene (6 bases). Trimming shortened V by 0 bases and J by 6 bases, and 18 bases separated the two germline ends. The V gene's germline CDR1 is LGHNA and CDR2 YNFKEQ. The CDR3 is made up of 16 amino acids. The CDR3 spells CASSQDFSATGSEQYF. The CDR3 DNA is TGTGCCAGCAGCCAAGACTTCAGCGCTACAGGGAGCGAGCAGTACTTC.

The gene calls are TRBV6-5 and TRBJ2-7; no firm D call. The CDR3 runs 14 residues. Germline V gene sequence: CDR1 MNHEY, CDR2 SVGAGI. The V gene lost 4 bases and the J gene lost 9 bases, with 19 bases spanning the gap. As DNA, the CDR3 is TGTGCCAGCAGTTGGGATTCCAATCCCCCTACGCAGTACTTC. This encodes CASSWDSNPPTQYF.

The gene calls are TRBV7-6 and TRBJ2-7; TRBD2 agrees at 10 bases. CDR3 size: 17 residues. Germline V CDR1 and CDR2: SGHVS, FNYEAQ. V dropped 5 bases and J dropped 3; count of bases not matched to a gene: 13. CDR3 loop: CASSASELAGVHYEQYF. In DNA form, the CDR3 reads TGTGCCAGCAGCGCCTCAGAGCTAGCGGGGGTTCACTACGAGCAGTACTTC. The full variable domain, in which reference TRBV7-6 and TRBJ2-7 provide the parts outside the CDR3, is GAGVSQSPRYKVTKRGQDVALRCDPISGHVSLYWYRQALGQGPEFLTYFNYEAQQDKSGLPNDRFSAERPEGSISTLTIQRTEQRDSAMYRCASSASELAGVHYEQYFGPGTRLTVT.

The table lists this clone with a count of one. This chain uses TRBV7-9 with TRBJ2-1; D not resolved. The CDR3 loop spans 12 amino acids. Germline V gives CDR1 SEHNR, CDR2 FQNEAQ (reference sequence). Trimming removed 3 bases from V and 6 bases from J, with 6 bases in between. CDR3 sequence (DNA): TGTGCCAGCAGCTTGGGCTTCAATGAGCAGTTCTTC. Translation: CASSLGFNEQFF.

The V call is TRBV6-2 or TRBV6-3, the J call TRBJ1-5; D gene ambiguous. The ends were cut back, 0 bases at V and 4 bases at J, with 7 bases in the middle. CDR1 is MNHEY and CDR2 is SVGEGT in the germline V gene. The CDR3 sequence is 14 residues long. For the CDR3, the DNA is TGTGCCAGCAGTTACTCGGAGGAGAATCAGCCCCAGCATTTT. Its protein product is CASSYSEENQPQHF.

V gene TRBV7-6 combines with J gene TRBJ2-2, with 8 nucleotides matching TRBD1. The CDR3 spans 17 residues. Germline CDR1 is SGHVS and CDR2 is FNYEAQ. The J segment lost 2 bases and the V segment lost 3 bases, leaving 8 bases of the junction unmatched. CDR3 residues: CASSLRQGQGNTGELFF. The CDR3 nucleotides are TGTGCCAGCAGCTTGAGACAGGGGCAGGGAAACACCGGGGAGCTGTTTTTT.

The chain has TRBV7-2 and TRBJ1-4; weak D call: TRBD1 (5 bases). CDR3 length: 16 residues. Germline CDR1 and CDR2: SGHTA and FQGNSA. Trimming took off 5 bases at V and 8 bases at J, with 21 bases between the two ends. The CDR3 sequence: CASSPMGVGLSEKLFF. Written as DNA, the CDR3 is TGTGCCAGCAGCCCCATGGGGGTGGGGCTATCCGAAAAACTGTTTTTT.

V gene TRBV27 combines with J gene TRBJ1-1; D ambiguous. In germline, CDR1 is MNHEY, CDR2 SMNVEV (reference sequence). V gave up 5 bases and J gave up 2 bases, with 15 bases separating them. This CDR3 has 15 amino acids. CDR3 residues: CASSGEIGVNTEAFF. The CDR3 DNA follows: TGTGCCAGCAGTGGGGAGATCGGGGTTAACACTGAAGCTTTCTTT.

This chain connects TRBV27 to TRBJ1-1; D is possibly TRBD1 (5 bases). CDR1 and CDR2 from the germline V gene are MNHEY and SMNVEV (reference sequence). The CDR3 is 15 residues long. The V end lost 4 bases, the J end lost 6 bases, and 18 bases lay between the germline ends. CDR3 coding DNA: TGTGCCAGCAGTTGGGGGGACTCCCGTTCGGCTGAAGCTTTCTTT. Encoded protein: CASSWGDSRSAEAFF.

This chain joins TRBV7-9 and TRBJ2-5, with TRBD2 identical over 7 bases. Germline V gene data show CDR1 as SEHNR and CDR2 as FQNEAQ (reference sequence). Losses at the gene ends were 5 bases for V and 1 base for J; bases not matched to a gene: 4. This CDR3 spans 14 amino acids. The CDR3 protein is CASSPWGGQETQYF. Here the CDR3 DNA reads TGTGCCAGCAGCCCCTGGGGGGGCCAAGAGACCCAGTACTTC.

The gene calls are TRBV27 and TRBJ1-2; 7 bases map to TRBD1. CDR1 and CDR2 from the germline V gene are MNHEY and SMNVEV (reference sequence). The CDR3 length is 15 residues. V shed 6 bases and J 6 bases; nucleotides not matched to a gene: 13. The chain's CDR3 is CASSLTGEGYDGYTF. In DNA, the CDR3 is TGTGCCAGCAGCCTCACAGGGGAGGGGTATGATGGCTACACCTTC.

The chain combines TRBV13 with TRBJ1-5, with D uncertain. V dropped 5 bases and J dropped 7 bases, with 9 bases sitting between them. The germline V gene has CDR1 PRHDT and CDR2 FYEKMQ (reference sequence). The CDR3 totals 12 residues. CDR3 sequence: CASSPRGQPQHF. The CDR3, as DNA: TGTGCCAGCAGCCCAAGAGGCCAGCCCCAGCATTTT. The full variable domain, rest sourced from reference TRBV13 and TRBJ1-5, is AAGVIQSPRHLIKEKRETATLKCYPIPRHDTVYWYQQGPGQDPQFLISFYEKMQSDKGSIPDRFSAQQFSDYHSELNMSSLELGDSALYFCASSPRGQPQHFGDGTRLSIL.